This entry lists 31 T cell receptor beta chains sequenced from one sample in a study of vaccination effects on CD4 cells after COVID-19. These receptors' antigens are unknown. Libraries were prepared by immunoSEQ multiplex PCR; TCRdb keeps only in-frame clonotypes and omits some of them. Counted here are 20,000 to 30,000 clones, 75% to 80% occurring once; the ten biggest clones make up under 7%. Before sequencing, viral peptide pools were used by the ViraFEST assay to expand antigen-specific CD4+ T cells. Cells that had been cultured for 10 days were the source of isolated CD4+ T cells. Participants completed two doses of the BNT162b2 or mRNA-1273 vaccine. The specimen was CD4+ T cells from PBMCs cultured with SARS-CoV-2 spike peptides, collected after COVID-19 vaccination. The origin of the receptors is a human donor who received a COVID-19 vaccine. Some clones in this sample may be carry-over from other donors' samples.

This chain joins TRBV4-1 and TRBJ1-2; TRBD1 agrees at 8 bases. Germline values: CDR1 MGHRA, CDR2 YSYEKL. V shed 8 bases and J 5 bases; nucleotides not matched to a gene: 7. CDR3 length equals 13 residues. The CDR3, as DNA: TGCGCCAGCCATGCGACAGGGGCGTATGGCTACACCTTC. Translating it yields CASHATGAYGYTF.

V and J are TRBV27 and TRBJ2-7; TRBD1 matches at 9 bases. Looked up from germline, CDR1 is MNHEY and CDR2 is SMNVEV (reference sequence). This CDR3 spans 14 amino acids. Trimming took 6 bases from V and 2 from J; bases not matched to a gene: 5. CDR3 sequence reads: CASRGTGRPYEQYV. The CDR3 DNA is TGTGCCAGCAGAGGGACAGGGCGACCCTACGAGCAGTACGTC.

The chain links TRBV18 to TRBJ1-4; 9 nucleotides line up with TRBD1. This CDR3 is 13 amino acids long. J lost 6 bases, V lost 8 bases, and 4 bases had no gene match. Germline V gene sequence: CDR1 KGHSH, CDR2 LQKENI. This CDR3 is CASEQGADEKLFF. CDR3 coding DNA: TGTGCCAGCGAACAGGGGGCGGATGAAAAACTGTTTTTT. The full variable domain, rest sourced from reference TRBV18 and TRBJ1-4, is NAGVMQNPRHLVRRRGQEARLRCSPMKGHSHVYWYRQLPEEGLKFMVYLQKENIIDESGMPKERFSAEFPKEGPSILRIQQVVRGDSAAYFCASEQGADEKLFFGSGTQLSVL.

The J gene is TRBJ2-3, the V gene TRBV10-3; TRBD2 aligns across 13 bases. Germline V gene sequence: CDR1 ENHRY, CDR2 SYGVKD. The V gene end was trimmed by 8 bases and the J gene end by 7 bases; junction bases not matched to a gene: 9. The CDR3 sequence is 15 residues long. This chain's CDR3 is CAIAPGLAGSYTQYF. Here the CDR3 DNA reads TGTGCCATCGCACCGGGACTAGCGGGGTCGTATACGCAGTATTTT.

The CDR3 nucleotides are TGTGCCAGTACTTCCTCAGATACGCAGTATTTT. As protein: CASTSSDTQYF. This chain connects TRBV19 to TRBJ2-3; D unresolved. The germline CDR1 and CDR2 sequences are LNHDA and SQIVND (reference sequence). V lost 7 bases and J 4 bases, leaving 6 bases between the germline ends. This CDR3 comprises 11 residues.

This chain's CDR3 is CASRAGDIATNEKLFF. The DNA for the CDR3 is TGCGCCAGCAGGGCGGGGGATATTGCAACTAATGAAAAACTGTTTTTT. The chain recombines TRBV5-1 with TRBJ1-4; TRBD1 might be the D (5 bases). The germline gives CDR1 SGHRS, CDR2 YFSETQ. This CDR3 comprises 16 residues. V was pared by 5 bases and J by 0 bases, with 14 bases between.

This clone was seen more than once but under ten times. The CDR3 here is CASSVFTGGETQYF. The CDR3, as DNA: TGTGCCAGCAGTGTATTCACAGGGGGAGAGACCCAGTACTTC. J is TRBJ2-5 and V is TRBV2; 8 nucleotides agree with TRBD1. The CDR3 length is 14 residues. Germline values: CDR1 SNHLY, CDR2 FYNNEI. With 4 bases clipped from V and 4 bases from J, the junction kept 5 bases outside the gene matches.

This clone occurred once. CDR3 residues: CASHPGQGATDTQYF. CDR3 sequence (DNA): TGTGCCAGCCACCCGGGACAGGGGGCTACAGATACGCAGTATTTT. The V and J genes are TRBV18 and TRBJ2-3, with 12 bases fitting TRBD1. Germline trimming cut 8 bases from V and 3 bases from J; bases unmatched to any gene: 6. Germline CDR1 KGHSH, CDR2 LQKENI. The CDR3 consists of 15 residues. Variable domain in full (rest from reference TRBV18 and TRBJ2-3): NAGVMQNPRHLVRRRGQEARLRCSPMKGHSHVYWYRQLPEEGLKFMVYLQKENIIDESGMPKERFSAEFPKEGPSILRIQQVVRGDSAAYFCASHPGQGATDTQYFGPGTRLTVL.

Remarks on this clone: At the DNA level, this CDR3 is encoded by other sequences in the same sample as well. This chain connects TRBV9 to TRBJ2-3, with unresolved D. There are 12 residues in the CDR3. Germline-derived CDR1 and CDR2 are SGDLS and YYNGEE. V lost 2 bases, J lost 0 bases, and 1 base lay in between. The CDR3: CASSVSTDTQYF. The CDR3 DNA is TGTGCCAGCAGCGTGAGCACAGATACGCAGTATTTT. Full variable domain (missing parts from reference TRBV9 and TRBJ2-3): DSGVTQTPKHLITATGQRVTLRCSPRSGDLSVYWYQQSLDQGLQFLIQYYNGEERAKGNILERFSAQQFPDLHSELNLSSLELGDSALYFCASSVSTDTQYFGPGTRLTVL.

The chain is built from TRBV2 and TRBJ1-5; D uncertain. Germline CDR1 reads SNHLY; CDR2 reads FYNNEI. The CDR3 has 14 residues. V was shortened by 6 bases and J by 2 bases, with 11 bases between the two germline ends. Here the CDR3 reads CASSDKEGNQPQHF. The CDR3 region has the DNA TGTGCCAGCAGCGACAAGGAGGGCAATCAGCCCCAGCATTTT.

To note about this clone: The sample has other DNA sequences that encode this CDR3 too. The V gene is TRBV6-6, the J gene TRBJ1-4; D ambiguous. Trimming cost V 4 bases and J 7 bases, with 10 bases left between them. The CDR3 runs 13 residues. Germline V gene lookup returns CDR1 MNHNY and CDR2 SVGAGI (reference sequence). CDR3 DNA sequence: TGTGCCAGCAGTTTGGACTGGGTTGAAAAACTGTTTTTT. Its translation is CASSLDWVEKLFF.

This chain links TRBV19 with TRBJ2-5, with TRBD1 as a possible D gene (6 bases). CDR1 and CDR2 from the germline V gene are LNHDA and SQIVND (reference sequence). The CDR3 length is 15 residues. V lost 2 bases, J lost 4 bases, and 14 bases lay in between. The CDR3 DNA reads TGTGCCAGTAGTATAAGTAACGGACAGAGAGAGACCCAGTACTTC. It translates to CASSISNGQRETQYF.

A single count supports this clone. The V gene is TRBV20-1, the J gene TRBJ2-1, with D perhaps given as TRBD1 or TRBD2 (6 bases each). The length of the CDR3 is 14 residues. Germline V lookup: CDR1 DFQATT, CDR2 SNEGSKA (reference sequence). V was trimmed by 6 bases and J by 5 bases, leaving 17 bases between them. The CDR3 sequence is CSASYERGHNEQFF. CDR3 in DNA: TGCAGTGCGAGTTATGAACGGGGGCACAATGAGCAGTTCTTC.

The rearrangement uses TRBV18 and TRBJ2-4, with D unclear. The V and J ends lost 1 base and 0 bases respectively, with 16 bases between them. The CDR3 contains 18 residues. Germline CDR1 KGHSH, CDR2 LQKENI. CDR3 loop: CASSPLALFLLAKNIQYF. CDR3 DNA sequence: TGTGCCAGCTCACCACTGGCCCTATTCCTCTTAGCCAAAAACATTCAGTACTTC.

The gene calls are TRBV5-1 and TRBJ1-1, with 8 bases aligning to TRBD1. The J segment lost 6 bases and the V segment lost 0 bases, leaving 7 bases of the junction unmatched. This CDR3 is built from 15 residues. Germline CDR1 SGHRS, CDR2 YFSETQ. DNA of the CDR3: TGCGCCAGCAGCTTGGTTACAGGGGGTATAGCTGAAGCTTTCTTT. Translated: CASSLVTGGIAEAFF.

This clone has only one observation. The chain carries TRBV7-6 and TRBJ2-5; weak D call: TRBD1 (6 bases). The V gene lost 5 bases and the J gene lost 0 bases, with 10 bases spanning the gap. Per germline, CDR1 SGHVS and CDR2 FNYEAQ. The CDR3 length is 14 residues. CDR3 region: CASSGGPDQETQYF. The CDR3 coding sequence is TGTGCCAGCAGCGGGGGCCCCGACCAAGAGACCCAGTACTTC.

The CDR3 loop is CASSSSVTGELFF. The CDR3 region has the DNA TGTGCCAGTAGTTCCTCGGTCACCGGGGAGCTGTTTTTT. The gene calls are TRBV19 and TRBJ2-2, with D unclear. The V end lost 5 bases, the J end lost 4 bases, and 8 bases lay between the germline ends. Germline V CDR1 and CDR2: LNHDA, SQIVND (reference sequence). The CDR3 consists of 13 residues. The entire variable domain, with the rest obtained from reference TRBV19 and TRBJ2-2, is as follows: DGGITQSPKYLFRKEGQNVTLSCEQNLNHDAMYWYRQDPGQGLRLIYYSQIVNDFQKGDIAEGYSVSREKKESFPLTVTSAQKNPTAFYLCASSSSVTGELFFGEGSRLTVL.

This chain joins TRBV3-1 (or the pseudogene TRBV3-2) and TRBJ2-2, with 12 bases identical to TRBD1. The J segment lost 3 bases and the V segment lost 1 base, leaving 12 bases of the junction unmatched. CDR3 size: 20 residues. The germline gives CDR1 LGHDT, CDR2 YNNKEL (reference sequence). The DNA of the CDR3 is TGTGCCAGCAGCCAAGCTCATCCGGGACAGGGGGCTGTGGACACCGGGGAGCTGTTTTTT. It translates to CASSQAHPGQGAVDTGELFF.

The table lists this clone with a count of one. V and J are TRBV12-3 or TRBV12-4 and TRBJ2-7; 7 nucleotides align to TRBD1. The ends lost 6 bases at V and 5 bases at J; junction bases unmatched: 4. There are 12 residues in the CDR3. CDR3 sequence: CASRTGNHEQYV. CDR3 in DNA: TGTGCCAGCAGGACAGGGAACCACGAGCAGTACGTC.

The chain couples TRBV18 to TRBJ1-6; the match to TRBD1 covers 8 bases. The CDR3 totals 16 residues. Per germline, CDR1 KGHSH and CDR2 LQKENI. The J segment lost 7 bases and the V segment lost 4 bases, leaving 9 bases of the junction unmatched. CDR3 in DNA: TGTGCCAGCTCACTTATGACAGGGGCGTACAATTCACCCCTCCACTTT. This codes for CASSLMTGAYNSPLHF.

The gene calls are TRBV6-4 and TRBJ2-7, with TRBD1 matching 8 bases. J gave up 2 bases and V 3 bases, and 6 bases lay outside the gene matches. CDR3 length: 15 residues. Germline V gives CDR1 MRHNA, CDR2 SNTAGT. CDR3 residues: CASSEGRGLPYEQYV. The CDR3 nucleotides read TGTGCCAGCAGTGAAGGCAGGGGGCTTCCCTACGAGCAGTACGTC.

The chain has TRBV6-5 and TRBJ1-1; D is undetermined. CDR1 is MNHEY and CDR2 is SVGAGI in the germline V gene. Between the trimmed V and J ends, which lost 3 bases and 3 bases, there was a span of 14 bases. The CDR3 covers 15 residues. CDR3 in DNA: TGTGCCAGCAGTTATGGAAGACATGGAGACACTGAAGCTTTCTTT. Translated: CASSYGRHGDTEAFF.

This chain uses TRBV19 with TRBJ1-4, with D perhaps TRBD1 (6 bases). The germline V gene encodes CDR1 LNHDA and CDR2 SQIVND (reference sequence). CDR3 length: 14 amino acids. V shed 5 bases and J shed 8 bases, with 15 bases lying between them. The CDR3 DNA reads TGTGCCAGTAGTGAGGGTACCAGGGGAGAAAAACTGTTTTTT. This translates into CASSEGTRGEKLFF.

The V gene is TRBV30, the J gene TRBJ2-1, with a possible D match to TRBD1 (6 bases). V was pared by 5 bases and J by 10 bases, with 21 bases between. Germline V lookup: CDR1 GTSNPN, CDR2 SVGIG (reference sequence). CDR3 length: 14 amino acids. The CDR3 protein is CAWGRDTALGEQFF. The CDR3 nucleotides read TGTGCCTGGGGCCGGGACACGGCCCTAGGGGAGCAGTTCTTC.

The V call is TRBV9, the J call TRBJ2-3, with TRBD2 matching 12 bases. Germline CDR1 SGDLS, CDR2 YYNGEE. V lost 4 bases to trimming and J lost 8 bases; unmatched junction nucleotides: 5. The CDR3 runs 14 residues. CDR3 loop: CASSSATSGGTQYF. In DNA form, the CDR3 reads TGTGCCAGCAGCTCCGCGACTAGCGGGGGTACGCAGTATTTT.

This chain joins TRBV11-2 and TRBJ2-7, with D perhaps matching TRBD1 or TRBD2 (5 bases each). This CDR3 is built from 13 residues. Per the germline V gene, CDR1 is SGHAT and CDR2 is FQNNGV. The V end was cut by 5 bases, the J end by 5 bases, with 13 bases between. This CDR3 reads CASSNVRGNEQYV. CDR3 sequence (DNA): TGTGCCAGCAGCAATGTACGGGGCAACGAGCAGTACGTC.

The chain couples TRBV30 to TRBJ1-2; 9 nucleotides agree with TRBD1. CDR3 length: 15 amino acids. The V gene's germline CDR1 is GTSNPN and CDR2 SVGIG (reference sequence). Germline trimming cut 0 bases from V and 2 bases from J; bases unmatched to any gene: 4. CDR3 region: CAWSVGDRENYGYTF. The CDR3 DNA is TGTGCCTGGAGTGTAGGGGACAGGGAAAACTATGGCTACACCTTC.

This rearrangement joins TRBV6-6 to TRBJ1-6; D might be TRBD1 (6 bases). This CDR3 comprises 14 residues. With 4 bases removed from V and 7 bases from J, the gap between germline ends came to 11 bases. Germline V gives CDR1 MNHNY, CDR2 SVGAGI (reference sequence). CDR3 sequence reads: CASSLQGHNSPLHF. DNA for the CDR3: TGTGCCAGCAGTTTGCAGGGACACAATTCACCCCTCCACTTT.

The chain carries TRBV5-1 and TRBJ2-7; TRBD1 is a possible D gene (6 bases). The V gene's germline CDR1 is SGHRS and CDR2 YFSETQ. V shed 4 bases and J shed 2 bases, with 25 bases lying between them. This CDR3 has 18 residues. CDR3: CASSPRQENKHIPYEQYV. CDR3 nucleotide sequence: TGCGCCAGCAGCCCACGACAGGAAAATAAACACATCCCCTACGAGCAGTACGTC.

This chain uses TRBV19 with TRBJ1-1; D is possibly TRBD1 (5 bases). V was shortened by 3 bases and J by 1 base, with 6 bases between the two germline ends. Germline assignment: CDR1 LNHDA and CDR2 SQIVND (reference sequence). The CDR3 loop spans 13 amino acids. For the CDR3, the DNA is TGTGCCAGTAGTATCAGGGCGAACACTGAAGCTTTCTTT. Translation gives CASSIRANTEAFF.

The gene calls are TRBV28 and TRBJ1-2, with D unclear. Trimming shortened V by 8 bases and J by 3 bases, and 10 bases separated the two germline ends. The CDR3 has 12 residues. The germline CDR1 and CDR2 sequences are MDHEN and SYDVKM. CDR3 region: CASERTDYGYTF. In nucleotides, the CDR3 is TGTGCCAGCGAACGGACCGACTATGGCTACACCTTC.